This T cell receptor beta chain originates from a study of blood T cell repertoires in COVID-19. Study at large: Samples taken during acute and convalescent COVID-19 were collected in the United States, Italy and Spain.

Germline V lookup: CDR1 SGHNT, CDR2 YYREEE (reference sequence). The CDR3 is made up of 16 amino acids. V was pared by 4 bases and J by 5 bases, with 13 bases of the junction left unmatched. The data were produced by immunoSEQ multiplex PCR, yet TCRdb's version contains in-frame clones alone and is incomplete. The table shows about 150,000 clones, with approximately 80% occurring only once. This chain connects TRBV5-4 to TRBJ1-2; 8 bases are shared with TRBD1. This TCR derives from a woman aged 60-75 years with acute or convalescent COVID-19. Sequenced input: peripheral blood. Written as DNA, the CDR3 is TGTGCCAGCAGCCAGGACAGGGCAACTTCACTATATGGCTACACCTTC. Its translation: CASSQDRATSLYGYTF.